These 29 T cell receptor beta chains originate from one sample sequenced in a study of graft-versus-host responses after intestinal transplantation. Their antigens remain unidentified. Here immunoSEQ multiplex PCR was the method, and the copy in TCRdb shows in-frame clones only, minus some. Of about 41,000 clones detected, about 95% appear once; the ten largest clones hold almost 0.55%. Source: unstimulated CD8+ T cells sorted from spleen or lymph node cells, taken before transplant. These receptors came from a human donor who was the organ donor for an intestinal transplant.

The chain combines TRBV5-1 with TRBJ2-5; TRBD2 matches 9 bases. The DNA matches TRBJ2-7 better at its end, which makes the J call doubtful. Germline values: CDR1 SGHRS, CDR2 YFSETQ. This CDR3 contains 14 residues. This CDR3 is CASSFVAGAGEQYF. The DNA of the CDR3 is TGCGCCAGCAGCTTCGTAGCGGGGGCAGGCGAGCAGTACTTC.

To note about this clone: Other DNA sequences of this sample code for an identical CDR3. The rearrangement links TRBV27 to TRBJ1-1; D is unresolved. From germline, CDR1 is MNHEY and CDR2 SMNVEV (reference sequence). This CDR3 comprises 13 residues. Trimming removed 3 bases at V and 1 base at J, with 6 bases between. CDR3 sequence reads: CASSLGKNTEAFF. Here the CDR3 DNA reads TGTGCCAGCAGTTTGGGAAAGAACACTGAAGCTTTCTTT.

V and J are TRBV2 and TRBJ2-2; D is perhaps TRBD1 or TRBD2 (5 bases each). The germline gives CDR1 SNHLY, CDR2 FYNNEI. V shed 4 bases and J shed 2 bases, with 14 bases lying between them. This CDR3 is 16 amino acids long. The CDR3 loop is CASSVPGQRNTGELFF. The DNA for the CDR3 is TGTGCCAGCAGTGTCCCGGGGCAAAGAAACACCGGGGAGCTGTTTTTT.

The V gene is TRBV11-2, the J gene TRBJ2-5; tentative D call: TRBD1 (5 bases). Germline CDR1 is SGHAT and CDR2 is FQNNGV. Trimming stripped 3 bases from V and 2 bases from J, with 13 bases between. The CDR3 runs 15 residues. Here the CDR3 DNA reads TGTGCCAGCAGCTTCATACTCCAGGGTCAAGAGACCCAGTACTTC. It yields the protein CASSFILQGQETQYF.

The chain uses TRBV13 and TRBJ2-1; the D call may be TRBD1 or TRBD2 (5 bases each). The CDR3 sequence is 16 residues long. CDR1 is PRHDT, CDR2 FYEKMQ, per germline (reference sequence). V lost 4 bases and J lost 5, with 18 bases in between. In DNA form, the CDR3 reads TGTGCCAGCAGCTCAGCCCGGGACCACCTCCACAATGAGCAGTTCTTC. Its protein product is CASSSARDHLHNEQFF.

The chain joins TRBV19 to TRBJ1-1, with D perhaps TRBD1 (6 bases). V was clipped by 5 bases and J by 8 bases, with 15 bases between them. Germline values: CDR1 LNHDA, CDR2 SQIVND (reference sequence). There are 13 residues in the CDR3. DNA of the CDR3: TGTGCCAGTAGTCCCTGGGGGGCCCGCGAAGCTTTCTTT. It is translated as CASSPWGAREAFF.

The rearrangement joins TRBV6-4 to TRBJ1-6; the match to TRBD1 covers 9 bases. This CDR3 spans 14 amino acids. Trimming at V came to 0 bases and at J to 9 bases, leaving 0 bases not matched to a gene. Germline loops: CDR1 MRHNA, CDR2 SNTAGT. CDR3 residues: CASSDSTGGSPLHF. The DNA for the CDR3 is TGTGCCAGCAGTGACTCGACAGGGGGTTCACCCCTCCACTTT.

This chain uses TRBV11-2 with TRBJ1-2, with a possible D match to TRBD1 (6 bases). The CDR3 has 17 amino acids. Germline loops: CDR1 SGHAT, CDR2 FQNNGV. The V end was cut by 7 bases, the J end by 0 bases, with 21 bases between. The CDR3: CASIYYAHDRSNYGYTF. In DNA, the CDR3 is TGTGCCAGCATCTATTACGCTCACGACAGGTCTAACTATGGCTACACCTTC.

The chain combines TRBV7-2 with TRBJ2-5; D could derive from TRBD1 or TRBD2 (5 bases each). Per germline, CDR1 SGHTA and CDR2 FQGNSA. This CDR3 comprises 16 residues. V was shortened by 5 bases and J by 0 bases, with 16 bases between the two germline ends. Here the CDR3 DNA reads TGTGCCAGCAGCGGCGTAAATGTGGGGGACCAAGAGACCCAGTACTTC. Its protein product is CASSGVNVGDQETQYF.

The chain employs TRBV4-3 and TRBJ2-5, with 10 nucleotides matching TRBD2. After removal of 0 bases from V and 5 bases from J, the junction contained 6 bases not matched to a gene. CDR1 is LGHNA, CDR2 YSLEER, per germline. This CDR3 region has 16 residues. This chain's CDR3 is CASSQEAGGRGETQYF. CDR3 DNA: TGCGCCAGCAGCCAAGAAGCGGGGGGGCGGGGGGAGACCCAGTACTTC.

The CDR3 sequence: CASSQNSGGAIYEQYF. For the CDR3, the DNA is TGTGCCAGCAGCCAGAATAGCGGGGGGGCCATTTACGAGCAGTACTTC. The chain joins TRBV4-2 to TRBJ2-5; TRBD2 agrees at 11 bases. The end of the DNA fits TRBJ2-7 better, so the J call may be wrong. The CDR3 is 16 amino acids. Germline CDR1 and CDR2: LGHNA and YNFKEQ.

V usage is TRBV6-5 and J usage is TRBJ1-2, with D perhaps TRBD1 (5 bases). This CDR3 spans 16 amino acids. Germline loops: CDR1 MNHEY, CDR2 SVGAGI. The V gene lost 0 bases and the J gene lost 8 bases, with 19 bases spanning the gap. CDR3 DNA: TGTGCCAGCAGTTACTCGAAGAGGGGCGCGATAAACGGCTACACCTTC. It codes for CASSYSKRGAINGYTF.

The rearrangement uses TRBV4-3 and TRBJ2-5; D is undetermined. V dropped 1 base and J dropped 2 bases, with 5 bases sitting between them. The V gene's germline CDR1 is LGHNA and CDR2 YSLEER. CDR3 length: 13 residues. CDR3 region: CASSQVLQETQYF. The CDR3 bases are TGCGCCAGCAGCCAAGTTTTGCAAGAGACCCAGTACTTC.

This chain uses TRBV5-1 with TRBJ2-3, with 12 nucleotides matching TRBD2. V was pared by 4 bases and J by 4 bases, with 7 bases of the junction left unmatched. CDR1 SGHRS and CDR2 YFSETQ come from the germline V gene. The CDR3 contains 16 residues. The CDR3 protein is CASSPTSGGYADTQYF. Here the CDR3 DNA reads TGCGCCAGCAGCCCTACTAGCGGGGGGTACGCAGATACGCAGTATTTT.

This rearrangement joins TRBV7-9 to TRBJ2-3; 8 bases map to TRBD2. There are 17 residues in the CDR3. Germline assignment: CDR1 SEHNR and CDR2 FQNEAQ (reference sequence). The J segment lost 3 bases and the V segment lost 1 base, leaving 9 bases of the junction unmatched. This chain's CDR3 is CASSLVVSGLGTDTQYF. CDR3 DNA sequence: TGTGCCAGCAGCTTAGTTGTCTCGGGACTAGGAACAGATACGCAGTATTTT.

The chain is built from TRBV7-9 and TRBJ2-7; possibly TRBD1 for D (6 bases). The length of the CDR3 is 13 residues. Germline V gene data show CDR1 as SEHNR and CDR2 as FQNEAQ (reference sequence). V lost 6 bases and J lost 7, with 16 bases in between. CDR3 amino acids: CASRAGALTEQYF. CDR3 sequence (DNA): TGTGCCAGCAGAGCAGGGGCCCTCACTGAGCAGTACTTC.

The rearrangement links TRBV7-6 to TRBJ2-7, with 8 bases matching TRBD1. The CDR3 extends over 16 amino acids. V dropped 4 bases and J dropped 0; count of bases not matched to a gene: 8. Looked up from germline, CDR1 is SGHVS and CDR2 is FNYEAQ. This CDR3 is CASSSGRTGSSYEQYF. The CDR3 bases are TGTGCCAGCAGCTCGGGCCGGACAGGGAGCTCCTACGAGCAGTACTTC.

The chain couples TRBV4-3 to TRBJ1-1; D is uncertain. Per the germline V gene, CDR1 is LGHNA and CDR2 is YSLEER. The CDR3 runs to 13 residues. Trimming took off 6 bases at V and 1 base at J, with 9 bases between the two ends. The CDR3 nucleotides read TGCGCCAGCAGGGACGGGAGGAACACTGAAGCTTTCTTT. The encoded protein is CASRDGRNTEAFF.

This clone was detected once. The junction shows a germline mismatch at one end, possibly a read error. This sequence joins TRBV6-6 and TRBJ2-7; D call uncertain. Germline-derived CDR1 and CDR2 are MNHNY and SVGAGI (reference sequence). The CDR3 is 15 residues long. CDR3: CASSPPLGSSYGQYF. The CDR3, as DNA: TGTGCCAGCAGTCCCCCCCTAGGGTCGTCCTACGGGCAGTACTTC.

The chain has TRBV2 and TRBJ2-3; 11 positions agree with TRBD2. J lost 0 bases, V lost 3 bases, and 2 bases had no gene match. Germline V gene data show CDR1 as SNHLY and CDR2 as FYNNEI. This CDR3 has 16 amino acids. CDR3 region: CASSEGLAASTDTQYF. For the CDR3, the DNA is TGTGCCAGCAGTGAGGGACTAGCGGCTAGCACAGATACGCAGTATTTT.

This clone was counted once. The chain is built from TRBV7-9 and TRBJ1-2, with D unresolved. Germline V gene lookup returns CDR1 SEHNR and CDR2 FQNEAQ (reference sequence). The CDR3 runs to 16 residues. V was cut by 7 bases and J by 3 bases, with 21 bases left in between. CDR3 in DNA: TGTGCCAGCAAAGTGACGTACGATACAACCCACTATGGCTACACCTTC. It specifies CASKVTYDTTHYGYTF.

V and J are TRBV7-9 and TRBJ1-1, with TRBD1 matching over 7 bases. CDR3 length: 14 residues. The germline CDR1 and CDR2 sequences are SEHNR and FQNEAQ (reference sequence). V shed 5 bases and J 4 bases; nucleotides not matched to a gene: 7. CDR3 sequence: CASSTEGAPTEAFF. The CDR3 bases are TGTGCCAGCAGCACCGAGGGGGCGCCCACTGAAGCTTTCTTT.

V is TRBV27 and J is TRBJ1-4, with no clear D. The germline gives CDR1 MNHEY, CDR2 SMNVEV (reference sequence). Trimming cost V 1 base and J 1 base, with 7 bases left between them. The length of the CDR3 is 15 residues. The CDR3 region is CASSLFWETNEKLFF. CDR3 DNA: TGTGCCAGCAGTTTATTTTGGGAAACTAATGAAAAACTGTTTTTT.

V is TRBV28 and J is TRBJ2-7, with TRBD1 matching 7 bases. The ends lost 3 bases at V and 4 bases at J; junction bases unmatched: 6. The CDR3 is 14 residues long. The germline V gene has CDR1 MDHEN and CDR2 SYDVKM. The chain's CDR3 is CASSFRDRPYEQYF. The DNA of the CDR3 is TGTGCCAGCAGTTTCCGGGACAGACCTTACGAGCAGTACTTC.

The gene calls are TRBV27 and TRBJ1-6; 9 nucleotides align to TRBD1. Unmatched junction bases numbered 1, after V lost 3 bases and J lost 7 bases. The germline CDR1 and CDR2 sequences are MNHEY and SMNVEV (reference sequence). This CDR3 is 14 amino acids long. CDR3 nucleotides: TGTGCCAGCAGTTTGGGACAGGGAAATTCACCCCTCCACTTT. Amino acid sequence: CASSLGQGNSPLHF.

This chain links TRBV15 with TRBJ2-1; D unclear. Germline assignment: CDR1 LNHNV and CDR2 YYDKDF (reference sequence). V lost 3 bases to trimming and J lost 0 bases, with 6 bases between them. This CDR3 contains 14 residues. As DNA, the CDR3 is TGTGCCACCAGCAGGTTTAGCTCCTACAATGAGCAGTTCTTC. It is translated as CATSRFSSYNEQFF.

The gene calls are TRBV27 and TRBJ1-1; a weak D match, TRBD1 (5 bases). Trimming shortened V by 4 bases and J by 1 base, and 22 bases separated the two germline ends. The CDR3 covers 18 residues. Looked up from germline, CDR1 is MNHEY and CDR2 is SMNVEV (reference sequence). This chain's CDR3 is CASSSIDSAWGGNTEAFF. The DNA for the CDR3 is TGTGCCAGCAGTTCAATTGACAGCGCGTGGGGCGGGAACACTGAAGCTTTCTTT.

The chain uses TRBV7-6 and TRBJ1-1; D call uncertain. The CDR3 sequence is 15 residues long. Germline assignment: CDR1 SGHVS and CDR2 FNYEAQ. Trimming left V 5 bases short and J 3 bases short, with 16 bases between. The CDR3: CASSPKQRPYTEAFF. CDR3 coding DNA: TGTGCCAGCAGCCCCAAACAGAGACCCTACACTGAAGCTTTCTTT.

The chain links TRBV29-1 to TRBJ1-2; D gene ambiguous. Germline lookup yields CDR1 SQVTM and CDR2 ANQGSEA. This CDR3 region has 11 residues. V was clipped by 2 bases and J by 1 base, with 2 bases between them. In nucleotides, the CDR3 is TGCAGCGTTGAAATTAACTATGGCTACACCTTC. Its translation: CSVEINYGYTF.